The rows below give T cell receptor beta chains drawn from one sample of a study of identical twins. MiXCR, applied by TCRdb to the 5' RACE reads, yields one record per CDR3 protein. In the table there are 420,000 or so distinct CDR3 sequences, less than 20% of which are singletons. What was sequenced was naive T cells sorted from blood. The receptors were gathered from a man aged 45 to 65 in good health. Both conserved end residues are part of each CDR3. D genes are given only for firm matches. For some rows the clone size is stated as once, few or many, or as a class when expanded; others skip it.

d_call: TRBD1; j_call: TRBJ1-2; clone_size: NA; v_call: TRBV28; cdr3_aa: CASSSGGAGYTF; cdr3_nt: TGTGCCAGCAGTTCAGGGGGCGCTGGCTACACCTTC
d_call: NA; j_call: TRBJ2-5; clone_size: many; v_call: TRBV4-2; cdr3_aa: CASSQDSDPLETQYF; cdr3_nt: TGTGCCAGCAGCCAAGATTCGGACCCTCTGGAGACCCAGTACTTC
d_call: TRBD1; j_call: TRBJ1-2; clone_size: NA; v_call: TRBV5-4; cdr3_aa: CASSDGEDRGIYGYTF; cdr3_nt: TGTGCCAGCAGCGACGGGGAGGACAGGGGGATCTATGGCTACACCTTC
d_call: TRBD1; j_call: TRBJ1-1; clone_size: NA; v_call: TRBV20-1; cdr3_aa: CSTDRWNTEAFF; cdr3_nt: TGCAGCACGGACAGGTGGAACACTGAAGCTTTCTTT
d_call: TRBD2; j_call: TRBJ2-3; clone_size: few; v_call: TRBV11-2; cdr3_aa: CASSLAGGPWDTQYF; cdr3_nt: TGTGCCAGCAGCCTAGCGGGGGGGCCGTGGGATACGCAGTATTTT
d_call: NA; j_call: TRBJ1-2; clone_size: few; v_call: TRBV29-1; cdr3_aa: CSAVRGADGYTF; cdr3_nt: TGCAGCGCCGTACGGGGAGCGGATGGCTACACCTTC
d_call: NA; j_call: TRBJ2-7; clone_size: NA; v_call: TRBV9; cdr3_aa: CASSVARTEQYF; cdr3_nt: TGTGCCAGCAGCGTAGCCAGGACCGAGCAGTACTTC
d_call: NA; j_call: TRBJ2-1; clone_size: many; v_call: TRBV29-1; cdr3_aa: CSVAGLAGEQFF; cdr3_nt: TGCAGCGTTGCTGGGCTAGCCGGTGAGCAGTTCTTC
d_call: NA; j_call: TRBJ2-7; clone_size: few; v_call: TRBV9; cdr3_aa: CASSVSQPPTERYF; cdr3_nt: TGTGCCAGCAGCGTTTCTCAGCCTCCCACCGAGCGGTACTTC
d_call: NA; j_call: TRBJ1-1; clone_size: many; v_call: TRBV7-9; cdr3_aa: CASSSQGTEAFF; cdr3_nt: TGTGCCAGCAGCTCCCAGGGAACTGAAGCTTTCTTT
d_call: TRBD2; j_call: TRBJ2-5; clone_size: NA; v_call: TRBV3-1; cdr3_aa: CASSQHRDYRFVKETQYF; cdr3_nt: TGTGCCAGCAGCCAGCACCGGGACTACAGATTCGTCAAAGAGACCCAGTACTTC
d_call: TRBD2; j_call: TRBJ2-3; clone_size: NA; v_call: TRBV20-1; cdr3_aa: CSATGLGSTDTQYF; cdr3_nt: TGCAGTGCTACAGGACTAGGCTCCACAGATACGCAGTATTTT
d_call: NA; j_call: TRBJ2-1; clone_size: NA; v_call: TRBV9; cdr3_aa: CASSSSLPLIF; cdr3_nt: TGTGCCAGCAGCTCTAGCCTACCCCTAATCTTC
d_call: TRBD2; j_call: TRBJ2-5; clone_size: many; v_call: TRBV4-2; cdr3_aa: CASSQAFLAGQETQYF; cdr3_nt: TGTGCCAGCAGCCAAGCTTTCCTAGCGGGACAAGAGACCCAGTACTTC
d_call: TRBD2; j_call: TRBJ2-7; clone_size: few; v_call: TRBV10-3; cdr3_aa: CAISESPSGVYEQYF; cdr3_nt: TGTGCCATCAGTGAGTCGCCTAGCGGGGTCTACGAGCAGTACTTC
d_call: NA; j_call: TRBJ2-3; clone_size: many; v_call: TRBV20-1; cdr3_aa: CSAREQSTDTQYF; cdr3_nt: TGCAGTGCGAGGGAACAGAGCACAGATACGCAGTATTTT
d_call: NA; j_call: TRBJ2-3; clone_size: many; v_call: TRBV3-1; cdr3_aa: CASSQDTLKDTQYF; cdr3_nt: TGTGCCAGCAGCCAAGATACCCTTAAAGATACGCAGTATTTT
d_call: TRBD1; j_call: TRBJ2-1; clone_size: NA; v_call: TRBV28; cdr3_aa: CASSVEDRDKVDEQFF; cdr3_nt: TGTGCCAGCAGTGTCGAGGACAGGGACAAGGTCGATGAGCAGTTCTTC
d_call: NA; j_call: TRBJ1-1; clone_size: NA; v_call: TRBV19; cdr3_aa: CASRVLTGTNTEAFF; cdr3_nt: TGTGCCAGTAGAGTATTGACAGGAACGAACACTGAAGCTTTCTTT
d_call: TRBD2; j_call: TRBJ2-3; clone_size: NA; v_call: TRBV6-1; cdr3_aa: CASSRGGRSDTQYF; cdr3_nt: TGTGCCAGCAGTAGAGGCGGGAGGTCAGATACGCAGTATTTT
d_call: NA; j_call: TRBJ2-7; clone_size: few; v_call: TRBV7-6; cdr3_aa: CASSLGQADLGEQYF; cdr3_nt: TGTGCCAGCAGCTTAGGACAGGCCGACCTGGGGGAGCAGTACTTC
d_call: NA; j_call: TRBJ1-1; clone_size: NA; v_call: TRBV5-1; cdr3_aa: CASSGTETMNTEAFF; cdr3_nt: TGCGCCAGCAGCGGGACGGAGACCATGAACACTGAAGCTTTCTTT
d_call: TRBD1; j_call: TRBJ1-1; clone_size: few; v_call: TRBV20-1; cdr3_aa: CSARGGQGDLAFF; cdr3_nt: TGCAGTGCTAGAGGGGGACAGGGGGATTTAGCTTTCTTT
d_call: TRBD2; j_call: TRBJ2-3; clone_size: NA; v_call: TRBV10-3; cdr3_aa: CAISEVRLAGDTDTQYF; cdr3_nt: TGTGCCATCAGTGAAGTGAGGCTAGCGGGAGACACAGATACGCAGTATTTT
d_call: TRBD1; j_call: TRBJ1-2; clone_size: NA; v_call: TRBV4-3; cdr3_aa: CASNQGGDYGYTF; cdr3_nt: TGCGCCAGCAACCAGGGGGGGGACTATGGCTACACCTTC
d_call: NA; j_call: TRBJ2-7; clone_size: few; v_call: TRBV20-1; cdr3_aa: CSAPGDTFYEQYF; cdr3_nt: TGCAGTGCCCCTGGGGACACATTCTACGAGCAGTACTTC
d_call: NA; j_call: TRBJ2-5; clone_size: many; v_call: TRBV9; cdr3_aa: CASSAFTGTQETQYF; cdr3_nt: TGTGCCAGCAGCGCCTTCACCGGGACTCAAGAGACCCAGTACTTC
d_call: NA; j_call: TRBJ2-1; clone_size: NA; v_call: TRBV12-3/TRBV12-4; cdr3_aa: CASSPGTPLNEQFF; cdr3_nt: TGTGCCAGCAGCCCCGGGACACCCCTGAATGAGCAGTTCTTC
d_call: TRBD2; j_call: TRBJ2-1; clone_size: few; v_call: TRBV28; cdr3_aa: CASSKLAGQNEQFF; cdr3_nt: TGTGCCAGCAGTAAACTAGCGGGACAAAATGAGCAGTTCTTC
d_call: TRBD1; j_call: TRBJ1-4; clone_size: NA; v_call: TRBV7-3; cdr3_aa: CASSLTGVVLIDGTTNEKLFF; cdr3_nt: TGTGCCAGCAGCTTGACAGGGGTTGTCCTCATCGATGGGACAACTAATGAAAAACTGTTTTTT
d_call: NA; j_call: TRBJ2-7; clone_size: few; v_call: TRBV15; cdr3_aa: CATSRGQVVEQYF; cdr3_nt: TGTGCCACCAGCAGAGGTCAGGTCGTCGAGCAGTACTTC
d_call: NA; j_call: TRBJ1-1; clone_size: few; v_call: TRBV27; cdr3_aa: CASSLGPQGNTEAFF; cdr3_nt: TGTGCCAGCAGTTTAGGGCCCCAGGGGAACACTGAAGCTTTCTTT
d_call: NA; j_call: TRBJ1-2; clone_size: NA; v_call: TRBV6-1; cdr3_aa: CASGDRIANYGYTF; cdr3_nt: TGTGCCAGCGGAGACAGGATAGCTAACTATGGCTACACCTTC
d_call: TRBD2; j_call: TRBJ2-1; clone_size: few; v_call: TRBV20-1; cdr3_aa: CSAQPGLAGGPPYNEQFF; cdr3_nt: TGCAGTGCTCAGCCGGGACTAGCGGGAGGGCCCCCCTACAATGAGCAGTTCTTC
d_call: NA; j_call: TRBJ2-7; clone_size: NA; v_call: TRBV6-2/TRBV6-3; cdr3_aa: CASSYSRLARHEQYF; cdr3_nt: TGTGCCAGCAGTTACTCGAGGCTAGCGAGACACGAGCAGTACTTC
d_call: TRBD2; j_call: TRBJ2-7; clone_size: many; v_call: TRBV7-8; cdr3_aa: CASSSGLAGTAYEQYF; cdr3_nt: TGTGCCAGCAGCTCAGGACTAGCGGGGACCGCCTACGAGCAGTACTTC
d_call: TRBD1; j_call: TRBJ1-1; clone_size: NA; v_call: TRBV29-1; cdr3_aa: CSGDRTGFNTEAFF; cdr3_nt: TGCAGCGGGGATAGGACAGGCTTTAACACTGAAGCTTTCTTT
d_call: NA; j_call: TRBJ1-5; clone_size: many; v_call: TRBV7-9; cdr3_aa: CASSLDWDQPQHF; cdr3_nt: TGTGCCAGCAGCTTAGATTGGGATCAGCCCCAGCATTTT
d_call: TRBD2; j_call: TRBJ2-5; clone_size: NA; v_call: TRBV3-1; cdr3_aa: CASSHPVVAGGTQYF; cdr3_nt: TGTGCCAGCAGCCATCCCGTGGTAGCGGGTGGGACCCAGTACTTC
d_call: NA; j_call: TRBJ2-3; clone_size: many; v_call: TRBV25-1; cdr3_aa: CASSAGGGTDTQYF; cdr3_nt: TGTGCCAGCAGTGCTGGGGGCGGCACAGATACGCAGTATTTT
d_call: TRBD2; j_call: TRBJ2-7; clone_size: few; v_call: TRBV10-3; cdr3_aa: CAISENGGFYEQYF; cdr3_nt: TGTGCCATCAGTGAGAACGGGGGGTTCTACGAGCAGTACTTC
d_call: TRBD1; j_call: TRBJ2-2; clone_size: few; v_call: TRBV5-5; cdr3_aa: CASSPKQGVTGELFF; cdr3_nt: TGTGCCAGCAGCCCTAAACAGGGGGTTACCGGGGAGCTGTTTTTT
d_call: NA; j_call: TRBJ1-1; clone_size: NA; v_call: TRBV20-1; cdr3_aa: CSARPGGTEAFF; cdr3_nt: TGCAGTGCTAGACCGGGGGGAACTGAAGCTTTCTTT
d_call: NA; j_call: TRBJ2-7; clone_size: NA; v_call: TRBV5-1; cdr3_aa: CASSQDGPEQYF; cdr3_nt: TGCGCCAGCAGCCAGGATGGCCCAGAGCAGTACTTC
d_call: TRBD1; j_call: TRBJ2-7; clone_size: many; v_call: TRBV2; cdr3_aa: CASSERWDRPSYEQYF; cdr3_nt: TGTGCCAGCAGTGAACGTTGGGACAGACCATCCTACGAGCAGTACTTC
d_call: TRBD2; j_call: TRBJ2-1; clone_size: many; v_call: TRBV6-2/TRBV6-3; cdr3_aa: CASSYSLGLAGDISYNEQFF; cdr3_nt: TGTGCCAGCAGTTACTCGCTGGGACTAGCGGGGGATATCTCCTACAATGAGCAGTTCTTC
d_call: NA; j_call: TRBJ1-6; clone_size: few; v_call: TRBV5-1; cdr3_aa: CASSLAFLGSPLHF; cdr3_nt: TGCGCCAGCAGCTTAGCGTTCCTGGGTTCACCCCTCCACTTT
d_call: TRBD2; j_call: TRBJ2-1; clone_size: NA; v_call: TRBV14; cdr3_aa: CASSQYLGLAGNDEQFF; cdr3_nt: TGTGCCAGCAGCCAATACCTCGGTTTAGCGGGGAACGATGAGCAGTTCTTC
d_call: NA; j_call: TRBJ1-4; clone_size: many; v_call: TRBV5-4; cdr3_aa: CASSLEGDNEKLFF; cdr3_nt: TGTGCCAGCAGCTTGGAGGGGGATAATGAAAAACTGTTTTTT
d_call: TRBD1; j_call: TRBJ1-1; clone_size: many; v_call: TRBV7-2; cdr3_aa: CASRASQGAYTEAFF; cdr3_nt: TGTGCCAGCAGGGCTAGCCAGGGGGCGTACACTGAAGCTTTCTTT
d_call: NA; j_call: TRBJ2-6; clone_size: few; v_call: TRBV4-3; cdr3_aa: CASSQGPPGSGANVLTF; cdr3_nt: TGCGCCAGCAGCCAGGGACCCCCCGGGAGTGGGGCCAACGTCCTGACTTTC
d_call: NA; j_call: TRBJ1-2; clone_size: few; v_call: TRBV11-2; cdr3_aa: CASSAGVGDYGYTF; cdr3_nt: TGTGCCAGCAGCGCCGGGGTGGGGGACTATGGCTACACCTTC
d_call: TRBD2; j_call: TRBJ2-3; clone_size: NA; v_call: TRBV4-3; cdr3_aa: CASSPGPGGDTQYF; cdr3_nt: TGCGCCAGCAGCCCAGGCCCGGGGGGAGATACGCAGTATTTT
d_call: NA; j_call: TRBJ2-1; clone_size: many; v_call: TRBV11-2; cdr3_aa: CASSSGTSNEQFF; cdr3_nt: TGTGCCAGCAGCTCCGGGACAAGCAATGAGCAGTTCTTC
d_call: NA; j_call: TRBJ2-6; clone_size: few; v_call: TRBV24-1; cdr3_aa: CATSDSRSGANVLTF; cdr3_nt: TGTGCCACCAGTGATTCGAGATCTGGGGCCAACGTCCTGACTTTC
d_call: NA; j_call: TRBJ2-5; clone_size: many; v_call: TRBV10-3; cdr3_aa: CAIRESGDSKETQYF; cdr3_nt: TGTGCCATCAGGGAGTCGGGGGACAGTAAAGAGACCCAGTACTTC
d_call: NA; j_call: TRBJ1-2; clone_size: many; v_call: TRBV4-3; cdr3_aa: CASSQDSGYGYTF; cdr3_nt: TGCGCCAGCAGCCAAGATTCTGGCTATGGCTACACCTTC
d_call: TRBD2; j_call: TRBJ2-7; clone_size: NA; v_call: TRBV6-1; cdr3_aa: CASLRTSGSYEQYF; cdr3_nt: TGTGCCAGCCTAAGGACTAGCGGGAGCTACGAGCAGTACTTC
d_call: TRBD1; j_call: TRBJ1-1; clone_size: many; v_call: TRBV5-1; cdr3_aa: CASSLEGAWNTEAFF; cdr3_nt: TGCGCCAGCAGCTTGGAGGGGGCATGGAACACTGAAGCTTTCTTT
d_call: TRBD2; j_call: TRBJ2-1; clone_size: NA; v_call: TRBV25-1; cdr3_aa: CASSYSGTSYNEQFF; cdr3_nt: TGTGCCAGCAGTTACAGCGGGACCTCCTACAATGAGCAGTTCTTC